This T cell receptor (beta chain) was found in a study of technical replicates of blood from four donors. The method was immunoSEQ multiplex PCR; TCRdb's version includes in-frame clones alone and lacks a portion of them. In the table there are 60,000 to 90,000 clones, around 97% of which are singletons. Trimming shortened V by 3 bases and J by 8 bases, and 23 bases separated the two germline ends. Germline V gene data show CDR1 as SQVTM and CDR2 as ANQGSEA. This CDR3 has 17 amino acids. The sample consisted of T cells isolated from PBMCs. This clonotype was sampled from a human donor in good health. This rearrangement joins TRBV29-1 to TRBJ1-6, with TRBD1 as a possible D gene (5 bases). CDR3 amino acids: CSVDYETCRESDSPLHF. Written as DNA, the CDR3 is TGCAGCGTTGATTATGAAACTTGCAGGGAATCGGATTCACCCCTCCACTTT.